The 30 T cell receptor beta chains listed next were all sequenced from one sample in a study of T-cell memory formation after mild COVID-19. Each CDR3 protein gets one entry after TCRdb re-called the 5' RACE reads with MiXCR. The profile covers about 190,000 distinct CDR3 sequences, with 18% appearing a single time and 2.4% taken by the ten largest. The specimen sequenced was PBMCs or a T cell subset sorted from them (not recorded which). The receptors here all came from an adult woman who had mild COVID-19 (a few samples of this study predate the infection). Cell type and time point are not known.

The V and J genes are TRBV5-1 and TRBJ2-5, with a possible D match to TRBD2 (7 bases). CDR1 is SGHRS and CDR2 is YFSETQ in the germline V gene. The CDR3 extends over 16 amino acids. Trimming took 2 bases from V and 5 from J, leaving 19 bases between them. Written as DNA, the CDR3 is TGCGCCAGCAGCTTAGAGTTCGGGGGGCCTACGGAGACCCAGTACTTC. Protein: CASSLEFGGPTETQYF.

This clonotype was observed at least ten times. The chain employs TRBV29-1 and TRBJ2-1, with D perhaps matching TRBD1 or TRBD2 (5 bases each). Trimming removed 5 bases from V and 15 bases from J, with 14 bases in between. The germline CDR1 and CDR2 sequences are SQVTM and ANQGSEA. The CDR3 length is 10 residues. CDR3 bases: TGCAGCGTTTGGTCCGGGACCCCGTTCTTC. Translated, it gives CSVWSGTPFF.

There are a few counts of this clonotype. The chain combines TRBV7-9 with TRBJ2-3, with TRBD2 matching 11 bases. CDR3 length equals 17 residues. Germline values: CDR1 SEHNR, CDR2 FQNEAQ (reference sequence). The ends lost 3 bases at V and 0 bases at J; junction bases unmatched: 5. The CDR3 bases are TGTGCCAGCAGCTTGACTAGCGGGAAAGTCAGCACAGATACGCAGTATTTT. Amino acid sequence: CASSLTSGKVSTDTQYF.

V gene TRBV7-3 combines with J gene TRBJ2-1; the D gene could be TRBD1 or TRBD2 (6 bases each). The germline CDR1 and CDR2 sequences are SGHTA and FQGTGA. V lost 1 base and J lost 6, with 10 bases in between. The CDR3 is made up of 14 amino acids. The CDR3 reads CASSLNGGGNEQFF. The DNA of the CDR3 is TGTGCCAGCAGCTTAAATGGAGGGGGCAATGAGCAGTTCTTC.

This clonotype has just a few counts. J is TRBJ2-7 and V is TRBV6-6; 9 nucleotides match TRBD1. The V and J ends lost 7 bases and 3 bases, in that order; junction bases with no gene match: 4. From germline, CDR1 is MNHNY and CDR2 SVGAGI (reference sequence). The length of the CDR3 is 13 residues. The CDR3 DNA is TGTGCCAGCACCCAGACAGGGGGCTACGAGCAGTACTTC. It translates to CASTQTGGYEQYF.

This clonotype was detected only a few times. The chain has TRBV5-1 and TRBJ2-1, with 11 bases matching TRBD2. Per the germline V gene, CDR1 is SGHRS and CDR2 is YFSETQ. The CDR3 has 15 residues. V was clipped by 1 base and J by 5 bases; unmatched bases: 2. CDR3 in amino acids: CASSLTSGGNNEQFF. For the CDR3, the DNA is TGCGCCAGCAGCTTGACTAGCGGGGGAAACAATGAGCAGTTCTTC.

The chain is built from TRBV7-3 and TRBJ2-1, with 7 nucleotides matching TRBD1. Looked up from germline, CDR1 is SGHTA and CDR2 is FQGTGA. This CDR3 spans 15 amino acids. V lost 5 bases, J lost 9 bases, and 13 bases stayed unmatched. CDR3 DNA: TGTGCCAGCAGCCCCCGAGGACCGACAGGGACTGAGCAGTTCTTC. Its translation is CASSPRGPTGTEQFF.

In its sample, this clonotype was seen a few times. The genes are TRBV5-6 and TRBJ2-5; 7 bases are a match to TRBD1. V shed 3 bases and J 1 base; nucleotides not matched to a gene: 6. The CDR3 length is 15 residues. Germline lookup yields CDR1 SGHDT and CDR2 YYEEEE. The CDR3 spells CASSSGQARQETQYF. The CDR3 coding sequence is TGTGCCAGCAGCTCTGGACAGGCCCGCCAAGAGACCCAGTACTTC.

The chain couples TRBV12-3 or TRBV12-4 to TRBJ1-6; 8 bases fit TRBD1. The CDR3 consists of 14 residues. With 3 bases clipped from V and 7 bases from J, the junction kept 2 bases outside the gene matches. CDR3 region: CASSLGQVNSPLHF. The CDR3 DNA is TGTGCCAGCAGTTTGGGACAGGTGAATTCACCCCTCCACTTT.

V is TRBV5-5 and J is TRBJ1-2; D possibly corresponds to TRBD1 (6 bases). CDR1 and CDR2 from the germline V gene are SGHKS and YYEKEE (reference sequence). The ends were cut back, 3 bases at V and 4 bases at J, with 10 bases in the middle. There are 13 residues in the CDR3. The CDR3, as DNA: TGTGCCAGCAGCTCGACAGGATCCTATGGCTACACCTTC. This encodes CASSSTGSYGYTF.

The V gene is TRBV20-1, the J gene TRBJ1-1; 8 bases align to TRBD1. Germline V gives CDR1 DFQATT, CDR2 SNEGSKA (reference sequence). V was pared by 6 bases and J by 3 bases, with 6 bases of the junction left unmatched. This CDR3 is built from 13 residues. The CDR3 is CSARDRRDTEAFF. CDR3 nucleotides: TGCAGTGCGCGGGACAGGCGAGACACTGAAGCTTTCTTT.

The chain recombines TRBV20-1 with TRBJ1-5; TRBD1 might be the D (5 bases). CDR1 and CDR2 from the germline V gene are DFQATT and SNEGSKA (reference sequence). Deletions cut 5 bases from V and 0 bases from J, with 11 bases between. The CDR3 spans 14 residues. CDR3 region: CSASDSYSNQPQHF. DNA for the CDR3: TGCAGTGCTTCCGACAGTTATAGCAATCAGCCCCAGCATTTT.

The chain recombines TRBV7-9 with TRBJ1-4, with 11 bases lining up with TRBD1. V shed 5 bases, J shed 8 bases, and the junction held 4 bases outside the gene matches. Germline loops: CDR1 SEHNR, CDR2 FQNEAQ (reference sequence). CDR3 size: 14 residues. In DNA, the CDR3 is TGTGCCAGCAGCCAAGGACAGGGGGCAGAAAAACTGTTTTTT. This gives the protein CASSQGQGAEKLFF.

The gene calls are TRBV20-1 and TRBJ1-2; TRBD1 is a possible D gene (5 bases). Germline lookup yields CDR1 DFQATT and CDR2 SNEGSKA (reference sequence). The CDR3 extends over 14 amino acids. The ends were cut back, 6 bases at V and 2 bases at J, with 16 bases in the middle. CDR3 sequence reads: CSAHSPAGNYGYTF. The CDR3 DNA sequence: TGCAGTGCACACTCCCCGGCAGGGAACTATGGCTACACCTTC.

The sample holds a few counts of this clonotype. This sequence joins TRBV7-6 and TRBJ2-1; D possibly uses TRBD1 or TRBD2 (5 bases each). V was shortened by 5 bases and J by 0 bases, with 14 bases between the two germline ends. The CDR3 is 16 amino acids. Germline V gene lookup returns CDR1 SGHVS and CDR2 FNYEAQ. The CDR3 is CASSAGPGTSYNEQFF. DNA of the CDR3: TGTGCCAGCAGCGCCGGACCCGGGACCTCCTACAATGAGCAGTTCTTC. Full variable domain (missing parts from reference TRBV7-6 and TRBJ2-1): GAGVSQSPRYKVTKRGQDVALRCDPISGHVSLYWYRQALGQGPEFLTYFNYEAQQDKSGLPNDRFSAERPEGSISTLTIQRTEQRDSAMYRCASSAGPGTSYNEQFFGPGTRLTVL.

This clonotype has at least ten counts. This chain connects TRBV24-1 to TRBJ2-3; D is perhaps TRBD1 or TRBD2 (5 bases each). V lost 6 bases and J lost 3, with 12 bases in between. The germline gives CDR1 KGHDR, CDR2 SFDVKD. The CDR3 has 14 residues. In DNA form, the CDR3 reads TGTGCCACCAGTAGGCAGGGACGGACAGATACGCAGTATTTT. Translating gives CATSRQGRTDTQYF.

This chain joins TRBV20-1 and TRBJ2-2, with 9 bases that match TRBD2. The germline V gene encodes CDR1 DFQATT and CDR2 SNEGSKA (reference sequence). This CDR3 has 16 amino acids. With V trimmed by 3 bases and J by 7 bases, 12 bases remained unmatched. The CDR3 region is CSASAWASGVGGELFF. CDR3 nucleotide sequence: TGCAGTGCTAGCGCTTGGGCTAGCGGGGTGGGCGGGGAGCTGTTTTTT.

The chain joins TRBV6-1 to TRBJ1-2, with D unresolved. V lost 0 bases and J 2 bases, leaving 10 bases between the germline ends. Germline loops: CDR1 MNHNS, CDR2 SASEGT. This CDR3 region has 15 residues. CDR3 bases: TGTGCCAGCAGTGAAGCGAGCGAAAGGAACTATGGCTACACCTTC. Encoded protein: CASSEASERNYGYTF.

This clonotype was recorded a few times. The rearrangement links TRBV9 to TRBJ2-1; 8 bases fit TRBD2. Germline V gene lookup returns CDR1 SGDLS and CDR2 YYNGEE. Trimming took 4 bases from V and 8 from J; bases not matched to a gene: 11. CDR3 size: 15 residues. CDR3 bases: TGTGCCAGCAGCAAAAGCGGGACTAGATCCCATGAGCAGTTCTTC. It specifies CASSKSGTRSHEQFF.

This clonotype was counted only a few times. The CDR3 nucleotides are TGTGCCAGCAGTCCCCTAGCGGGAGTTTCCACTCTGGTAGATACGCAGTATTTT. As protein: CASSPLAGVSTLVDTQYF. J is TRBJ2-3 and V is TRBV12-3 or TRBV12-4; TRBD2 aligns across 10 bases. Trimming at V came to 5 bases and at J to 5 bases, leaving 16 bases not matched to a gene. The CDR3 is 18 residues long.

This clonotype was counted a few times. The CDR3 DNA follows: TGTGCCAGCAGCTCTCCTAGCGGGAGTCAAACCGGGGAGCTGTTTTTT. This translates into CASSSPSGSQTGELFF. V gene TRBV7-9 combines with J gene TRBJ2-2, with 10 nucleotides matching TRBD2. The CDR3 spans 16 residues. V was pared by 4 bases and J by 5 bases, with 7 bases of the junction left unmatched. Germline V gives CDR1 SEHNR, CDR2 FQNEAQ (reference sequence). Full variable domain (remainder filled in from reference TRBV7-9 and TRBJ2-2): DTGVSQNPRHKITKRGQNVTFRCDPISEHNRLYWYRQTLGQGPEFLTYFQNEAQLEKSRLLSDRFSAERPKGSFSTLEIQRTEQGDSAMYLCASSSPSGSQTGELFFGEGSRLTVL.

This clonotype was picked up a small number of times. This rearrangement joins TRBV6-5 to TRBJ2-4; TRBD2 might be the D (6 bases). The CDR3 runs to 14 residues. Between the trimmed V and J ends, which lost 5 bases and 0 bases, there was a span of 8 bases. CDR1 is MNHEY, CDR2 SVGAGI, per germline. Here the CDR3 reads CASSTGGAKNIQYF. The CDR3 DNA sequence: TGTGCCAGCAGTACCGGGGGAGCCAAAAACATTCAGTACTTC.

This clonotype was picked up a small number of times. This chain connects TRBV2 to TRBJ2-5; D uncertain. This CDR3 contains 13 residues. V was pared by 2 bases and J by 5 bases, with 9 bases between. Germline CDR1 SNHLY, CDR2 FYNNEI. Here the CDR3 DNA reads TGTGCCAGCAGTGAATTAGGGTGGGAGACCCAGTACTTC. It translates to CASSELGWETQYF.

The chain employs TRBV9 and TRBJ2-1, with TRBD1 matching over 7 bases. CDR3 length: 12 amino acids. Germline CDR1 reads SGDLS; CDR2 reads YYNGEE. Unmatched junction bases numbered 4, after V lost 3 bases and J lost 10 bases. The CDR3 spells CASSASRGEQFF. The CDR3, as DNA: TGTGCCAGCAGCGCGTCCAGGGGGGAGCAGTTCTTC.

CDR3 amino acids: CASRYEGGTEAFF. DNA for the CDR3: TGTGCCAGCAGGTACGAGGGGGGCACTGAAGCTTTCTTT. The chain couples TRBV3-1 to TRBJ1-1, with D tentatively TRBD1 (6 bases). Trimming removed 6 bases at V and 4 bases at J, with 12 bases between. In germline, CDR1 is LGHDT, CDR2 YNNKEL (reference sequence). The CDR3 totals 13 residues.

This clonotype was counted only a few times. The rearrangement links TRBV20-1 to TRBJ2-7, with D perhaps TRBD1 (6 bases). With 4 bases removed from V and 0 bases from J, the gap between germline ends came to 13 bases. This CDR3 contains 14 residues. Germline V lookup: CDR1 DFQATT, CDR2 SNEGSKA (reference sequence). The CDR3 DNA sequence: TGCAGTGCTAATTGGGGGCGAGGCTCCTACGAGCAGTACTTC. Encoded protein: CSANWGRGSYEQYF.

This clonotype was seen repeatedly, ten times or more. V usage is TRBV5-1 and J usage is TRBJ1-1; the match to TRBD1 covers 9 bases. V shed 4 bases and J 5 bases; nucleotides not matched to a gene: 15. CDR1 and CDR2 from the germline V gene are SGHRS and YFSETQ. This CDR3 region has 17 residues. The CDR3 DNA reads TGCGCCAGCAGCCGGGGGACAGGGTTTGAGTTACGTACTGAAGCTTTCTTT. Translated: CASSRGTGFELRTEAFF.

The V and J genes are TRBV11-1 and TRBJ2-3; D might be TRBD1 (6 bases). Germline lookup yields CDR1 SGHAT and CDR2 FQDESV (reference sequence). Trimming stripped 4 bases from V and 6 bases from J, with 17 bases between. CDR3 length equals 15 residues. The CDR3 spells CASSSSGVPRDTQYF. The DNA of the CDR3 is TGTGCCAGCAGCTCGTCAGGGGTCCCGAGGGATACGCAGTATTTT.

This rearrangement joins TRBV29-1 to TRBJ1-1; D is unclear. Trimming took off 5 bases at V and 4 bases at J, with 14 bases between the two ends. The germline V gene encodes CDR1 SQVTM and CDR2 ANQGSEA. The CDR3 is 13 amino acids. CDR3: CSVPRVSGTEAFF. In nucleotides, the CDR3 is TGCAGCGTTCCCCGGGTTTCTGGCACTGAAGCTTTCTTT.

This clonotype was counted many times. This chain links TRBV3-1 with TRBJ2-7; D call uncertain. Deletions cut 3 bases from V and 2 bases from J, with 5 bases between. This CDR3 comprises 12 residues. Germline CDR1 reads LGHDT; CDR2 reads YNNKEL (reference sequence). Here the CDR3 reads CASSHGTYEQYF. Here the CDR3 DNA reads TGTGCCAGCAGCCATGGCACCTACGAGCAGTACTTC.